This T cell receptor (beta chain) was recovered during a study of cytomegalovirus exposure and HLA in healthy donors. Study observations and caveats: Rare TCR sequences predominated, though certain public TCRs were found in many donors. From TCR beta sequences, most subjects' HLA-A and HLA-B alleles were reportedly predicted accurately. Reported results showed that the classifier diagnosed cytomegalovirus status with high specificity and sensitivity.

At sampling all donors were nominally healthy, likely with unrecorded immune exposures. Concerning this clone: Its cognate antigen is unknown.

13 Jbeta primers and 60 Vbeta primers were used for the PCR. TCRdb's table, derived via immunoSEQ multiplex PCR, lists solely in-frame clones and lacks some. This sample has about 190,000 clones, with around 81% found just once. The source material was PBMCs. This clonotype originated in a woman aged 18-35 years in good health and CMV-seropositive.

CDR3 coding DNA: TGTGCCTTGGCCTTTGGGGGCCCAGGTACGCAGTATTTT. Protein sequence: CALAFGGPGTQYF. The V and J genes are TRBV30 and TRBJ2-3, with a tentative D call TRBD1 (6 bases). Germline CDR1 and CDR2: GTSNPN and SVGIG (reference sequence). V was cut by 7 bases and J by 8 bases, with 19 bases left in between. CDR3 length: 13 residues.